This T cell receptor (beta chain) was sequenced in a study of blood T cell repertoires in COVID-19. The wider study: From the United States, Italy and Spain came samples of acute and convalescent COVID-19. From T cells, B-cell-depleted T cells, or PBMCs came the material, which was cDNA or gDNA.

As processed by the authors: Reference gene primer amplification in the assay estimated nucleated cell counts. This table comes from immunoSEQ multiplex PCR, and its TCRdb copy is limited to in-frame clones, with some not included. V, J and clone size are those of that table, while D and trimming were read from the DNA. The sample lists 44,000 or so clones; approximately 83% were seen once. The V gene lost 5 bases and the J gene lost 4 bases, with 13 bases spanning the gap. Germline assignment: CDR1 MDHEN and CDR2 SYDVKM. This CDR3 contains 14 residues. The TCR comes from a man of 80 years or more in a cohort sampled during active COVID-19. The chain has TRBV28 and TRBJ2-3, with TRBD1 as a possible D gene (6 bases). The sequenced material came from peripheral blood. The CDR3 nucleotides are TGTGCCAGCAGTACAGGGCCAGACCCAGATACGCAGTATTTT. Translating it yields CASSTGPDPDTQYF. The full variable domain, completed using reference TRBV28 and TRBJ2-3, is DVKVTQSSRYLVKRTGEKVFLECVQDMDHENMFWYRQDPGLGLRLIYFSYDVKMKEKGDIPEGYSVSREKKERFSLILESASTNQTSMYLCASSTGPDPDTQYFGPGTRLTVL.